This TCR beta chain is drawn from a study of blood T cell repertoires in COVID-19. Profiling relied on immunoSEQ multiplex PCR, and the TCRdb table lists in-frame clones only, not all of them. The sample holds around 280,000 clones, about 83% seen once. The length of the CDR3 is 15 residues. Germline V gene lookup returns CDR1 SGHKS and CDR2 YYEKEE (reference sequence). The V segment lost 2 bases and the J segment 4 bases; nucleotides outside the gene matches: 4. Residents of under 25 US areas, aged roughly 18 to 90 years, made up the participants. The source material was PBMCs or T cells enriched from blood (not recorded which). The TCR sequence derives from a woman aged 40 to 50 who had recovered from COVID-19. The chain recombines TRBV5-5 with TRBJ2-1; 9 positions match TRBD1. CDR3 sequence: CASSFPDRGYNEQFF. In DNA form, the CDR3 reads TGTGCCAGCAGCTTTCCCGACAGGGGGTACAATGAGCAGTTCTTC.